Below, 31 T cell receptor beta chains from the same sample are listed, as sequenced in a study of blood T cell repertoires in COVID-19. Generated by immunoSEQ multiplex PCR, the TCRdb table keeps only in-frame clones and is missing some. The sample records tens of thousands of clones, 75% to 85% being singletons. Source material: peripheral blood. These receptor sequences come from a man aged 25-40 years with COVID-19, enrolled during active disease.

The gene calls are TRBV18 and TRBJ2-7, with unresolved D. V was cut by 5 bases and J by 7 bases, with 15 bases left in between. CDR3 length equals 13 residues. Germline lookup yields CDR1 KGHSH and CDR2 LQKENI. CDR3 coding DNA: TGTGCCAGCTCAGCCTCGGAGCTGAGGGAGCAGTACTTC. Protein: CASSASELREQYF.

The chain links TRBV18 to TRBJ2-7; D is uncertain. The CDR3 runs to 13 residues. Trimming stripped 0 bases from V and 0 bases from J, with 3 bases between. The germline V gene has CDR1 KGHSH and CDR2 LQKENI. CDR3 loop: CASSPPSSYEQYF. Here the CDR3 DNA reads TGTGCCAGCTCACCACCGAGCTCCTACGAGCAGTACTTC. Supplemented by reference TRBV18 and TRBJ2-7, the full variable domain reads NAGVMQNPRHLVRRRGQEARLRCSPMKGHSHVYWYRQLPEEGLKFMVYLQKENIIDESGMPKERFSAEFPKEGPSILRIQQVVRGDSAAYFCASSPPSSYEQYFGPGTRLTVT.

J is TRBJ2-3 and V is TRBV24-1, with 8 positions matching TRBD2. CDR1 is KGHDR and CDR2 is SFDVKD in the germline V gene. CDR3 length equals 14 residues. The J segment lost 6 bases and the V segment lost 10 bases, leaving 11 bases of the junction unmatched. The CDR3 bases are TGTGCCACAGCGGGGGTTCCCTCGGGCGATACGCAGTATTTT. This translates into CATAGVPSGDTQYF.

V is TRBV2 and J is TRBJ2-1; maybe TRBD1 (5 bases). Germline V gene lookup returns CDR1 SNHLY and CDR2 FYNNEI. The CDR3 sequence is 14 residues long. Trimming removed 1 base at V and 7 bases at J, with 11 bases between. The CDR3 protein is CASSEGTLGNEQFF. The CDR3, as DNA: TGTGCCAGCAGTGAAGGGACACTTGGGAATGAGCAGTTCTTC.

The CDR3 sequence: CASSQDLGGQGFTDTQYF. CDR3 in DNA: TGTGCCAGCAGCCAAGATCTTGGGGGACAGGGGTTCACAGATACGCAGTATTTT. The chain is built from TRBV3-1 (or the pseudogene TRBV3-2) and TRBJ2-3; 10 bases line up with TRBD1. V lost 0 bases to trimming and J lost 2 bases; unmatched junction nucleotides: 8. The CDR3 covers 18 residues. In germline, CDR1 is LGHDT, CDR2 YNNKEL (reference sequence).

J is TRBJ1-2 and V is TRBV27; TRBD1 agrees at 10 bases. V dropped 8 bases and J dropped 8; count of bases not matched to a gene: 11. CDR3 length: 14 residues. The germline V gene has CDR1 MNHEY and CDR2 SMNVEV (reference sequence). CDR3 sequence (DNA): TGTGCCAGCCGAAAGACAGGGGGCGAGGGAGGCTACACCTTC. It yields the protein CASRKTGGEGGYTF.

The chain has TRBV7-8 and TRBJ2-5; TRBD2 might be the D (6 bases). V lost 4 bases to trimming and J lost 3 bases, with 15 bases between them. Germline CDR1 SGHVS, CDR2 FQNEAQ. The CDR3 runs to 15 residues. CDR3 DNA: TGTGCCAGCAGCTATCTTTCGAGGGAGGAAGAGACCCAGTACTTC. Encoded protein: CASSYLSREEETQYF.

This chain connects TRBV4-1 to TRBJ2-7; D may be TRBD1 (6 bases). The ends were cut back, 5 bases at V and 3 bases at J, with 20 bases in the middle. The CDR3 is made up of 16 amino acids. CDR1 MGHRA and CDR2 YSYEKL come from the germline V gene. This chain's CDR3 is CASSVQWETGIYEQYF. CDR3 nucleotides: TGCGCCAGCAGCGTACAGTGGGAAACAGGGATCTACGAGCAGTACTTC.

The chain recombines TRBV3-1 (or the pseudogene TRBV3-2) with TRBJ1-1, with D unresolved. CDR3 length equals 12 residues. Germline CDR1 LGHDT, CDR2 YNNKEL (reference sequence). The ends were cut back, 1 base at V and 6 bases at J, with 6 bases in the middle. DNA for the CDR3: TGTGCCAGCAGCCAAGCGCGTTCTGAAGCTTTCTTT. Its protein is CASSQARSEAFF.

The V gene is TRBV5-5, the J gene TRBJ1-6; D not resolved. The CDR3 spans 17 residues. The germline V gene has CDR1 SGHKS and CDR2 YYEKEE (reference sequence). With 4 bases removed from V and 0 bases from J, the gap between germline ends came to 14 bases. CDR3 in DNA: TGTGCCAGCAGCCCGGGAGGACCCAGCTCCTATAATTCACCCCTCCACTTT. This sequence encodes CASSPGGPSSYNSPLHF.

This clone was observed a few times. Other DNA variants within this sample encode the same CDR3. The CDR3 spells CASSVDPSSGNTIYF. CDR3 DNA sequence: TGTGCCAGCAGCGTAGACCCGAGCTCTGGAAACACCATATATTTT. The V gene is TRBV9, the J gene TRBJ1-3, with D hard to call. The V gene's germline CDR1 is SGDLS and CDR2 YYNGEE. Trimming took 0 bases from V and 0 from J, leaving 7 bases between them. The CDR3 is made up of 15 amino acids.

The chain uses TRBV30 and TRBJ2-7, with 11 nucleotides matching TRBD1. Germline V lookup: CDR1 GTSNPN, CDR2 SVGIG (reference sequence). Germline trimming cut 2 bases from V and 6 bases from J; bases unmatched to any gene: 6. This CDR3 is 14 amino acids long. In nucleotides, the CDR3 is TGTGCCTGGAGTCTAGGGACAGGGGGTCTCGAGCAGTACTTC. This translates into CAWSLGTGGLEQYF.

V is TRBV5-6 and J is TRBJ2-3; 8 nucleotides agree with TRBD2. V trimming: 5 bases; J trimming: 1 base; junction bases outside the gene matches: 6. Germline V lookup: CDR1 SGHDT, CDR2 YYEEEE. This CDR3 region has 15 residues. CDR3 in amino acids: CASSRLTSGTDTQYF. The DNA for the CDR3 is TGTGCCAGCAGTCGCCTGACTAGCGGCACAGATACGCAGTATTTT.

This clone is labeled medium-sized. The junction does not match germline at one end; this may be a read error. The chain carries TRBV28 and TRBJ2-1; no clear D. The germline gives CDR1 MDHEN, CDR2 SYDVKM. The CDR3 spans 11 residues. The CDR3 nucleotides read TGTGCCAGCCTCTCCCACAATGAGCAGTTCTTC. Encoded protein: CASLSHNEQFF.

This chain uses TRBV5-5 with TRBJ1-4, with D unclear. Trimming took 0 bases from V and 5 from J, leaving 8 bases between them. The CDR3 runs 14 residues. Germline-derived CDR1 and CDR2 are SGHKS and YYEKEE (reference sequence). Here the CDR3 reads CASSLEPLNEKLFF. CDR3 DNA: TGTGCCAGCAGCTTGGAGCCACTAAATGAAAAACTGTTTTTT.

The sample holds a few counts of this clone. The chain combines TRBV6-1 with TRBJ1-1, with D unresolved. The germline V and J ends were trimmed by 0 bases and 6 bases, with 8 bases remaining between them. CDR1 MNHNS and CDR2 SASEGT come from the germline V gene. The CDR3 spans 13 residues. CDR3 bases: TGTGCCAGCAGTGAAGCTCTATTAGCTGAAGCTTTCTTT. It codes for CASSEALLAEAFF.

This CDR3 is CASSLGTGFLEQYF. CDR3 bases: TGTGCCAGCAGCTTGGGGACAGGTTTTCTCGAGCAGTACTTC. The chain joins TRBV7-9 to TRBJ2-7, with TRBD1 identical over 8 bases. The V and J ends lost 3 bases and 6 bases, in that order; junction bases with no gene match: 7. CDR1 is SEHNR, CDR2 FQNEAQ, per germline (reference sequence). CDR3 length: 14 residues.

The chain carries TRBV4-2 and TRBJ1-5; D is unresolved. Per the germline V gene, CDR1 is LGHNA and CDR2 is YNFKEQ. The CDR3 spans 15 residues. The V end lost 2 bases, the J end lost 2 bases, and 10 bases lay between the germline ends. The CDR3 sequence: CASSQSPNGNQPQHF. For the CDR3, the DNA is TGTGCCAGCAGCCAAAGCCCGAATGGCAATCAGCCCCAGCATTTT.

The chain employs TRBV10-1 and TRBJ1-1, with 9 bases aligning to TRBD1. This CDR3 contains 14 residues. Germline V gene lookup returns CDR1 WNHNN and CDR2 SYGVQD (reference sequence). Germline trimming cut 9 bases from V and 3 bases from J; bases unmatched to any gene: 8. CDR3 DNA: TGCGCCAGTTCGCCGGGACAGGGACACACTGAAGCTTTCTTT. Protein product: CASSPGQGHTEAFF.

The V gene is TRBV28, the J gene TRBJ1-2, with 9 bases fitting TRBD1. This CDR3 has 14 amino acids. Germline V CDR1 and CDR2: MDHEN, SYDVKM. The junction had 2 bases not matched to a gene; V was cut back by 1 base and J by 5 bases. This CDR3 reads CASSLSGTGYGYTF. The CDR3 nucleotides read TGTGCCAGCAGTTTATCTGGGACAGGGTATGGCTACACCTTC.

The chain employs TRBV5-1 and TRBJ2-1; perhaps TRBD2 as D (6 bases). The germline V and J ends were trimmed by 0 bases and 9 bases, with 16 bases remaining between them. The germline V gene has CDR1 SGHRS and CDR2 YFSETQ. CDR3 length: 15 residues. This CDR3 is CASSLGRLSGVEQFF. The DNA of the CDR3 is TGCGCCAGCAGCTTGGGGCGGTTATCGGGAGTTGAGCAGTTCTTC. The whole variable domain, remainder taken from reference TRBV5-1 and TRBJ2-1, is KAGVTQTPRYLIKTRGQQVTLSCSPISGHRSVSWYQQTPGQGLQFLFEYFSETQRNKGNFPGRFSGRQFSNSRSEMNVSTLELGDSALYLCASSLGRLSGVEQFFGPGTRLTVL.

The chain links TRBV19 to TRBJ2-3; 7 bases agree with TRBD2. The CDR3 runs 13 residues. Trimming cost V 1 base and J 6 bases; bases outside gene matches: 1. The V gene's germline CDR1 is LNHDA and CDR2 SQIVND (reference sequence). CDR3 residues: CASSIVGGDTQYF. Here the CDR3 DNA reads TGTGCCAGTAGTATAGTGGGGGGGGATACGCAGTATTTT. Based on the CDR3 plus reference TRBV19 and TRBJ2-3, the full variable domain is DGGITQSPKYLFRKEGQNVTLSCEQNLNHDAMYWYRQDPGQGLRLIYYSQIVNDFQKGDIAEGYSVSREKKESFPLTVTSAQKNPTAFYLCASSIVGGDTQYFGPGTRLTVL.

The V and J genes are TRBV24-1 and TRBJ2-5; 7 bases are shared with TRBD2. This CDR3 is 17 amino acids long. J lost 7 bases, V lost 3 bases, and 16 bases had no gene match. CDR1 is KGHDR, CDR2 SFDVKD, per germline. CDR3 DNA: TGTGCCACCAGTGATCGCCGGGGGGAAGGGGTGTTTGGGACCCAGTACTTC. It codes for CATSDRRGEGVFGTQYF.

The chain joins TRBV13 to TRBJ2-1, with D perhaps matching TRBD2 (6 bases). The germline V gene has CDR1 PRHDT and CDR2 FYEKMQ (reference sequence). V was pared by 0 bases and J by 5 bases, with 14 bases between. CDR3 length: 16 residues. CDR3 nucleotide sequence: TGTGCCAGCAGCTTAGGCGGGCCTGCGGGGCACAATGAGCAGTTCTTC. This gives the protein CASSLGGPAGHNEQFF.

This clone was detected a few times. The gene calls are TRBV7-9 and TRBJ1-4, with D perhaps matching TRBD1 (6 bases). The CDR3 extends over 14 amino acids. V lost 9 bases and J lost 5, with 16 bases in between. CDR1 SEHNR and CDR2 FQNEAQ come from the germline V gene (reference sequence). The CDR3 loop is CASDTGTPNEKLFF. CDR3 sequence (DNA): TGTGCCAGTGATACCGGGACACCGAATGAAAAACTGTTTTTT.

This sequence joins TRBV4-3 and TRBJ2-7; D is possibly TRBD1 (6 bases). The V and J ends lost 0 bases and 4 bases respectively, with 16 bases between them. The V gene's germline CDR1 is LGHNA and CDR2 YSLEER. The CDR3 has 16 residues. The CDR3 loop is CASSQESHVQGYEQYF. The CDR3 DNA reads as TGCGCCAGCAGCCAAGAATCCCATGTGCAGGGGTACGAGCAGTACTTC.

This clone occurred once. This chain uses TRBV2 with TRBJ2-7; D is perhaps TRBD2 (5 bases). Trimming removed 2 bases from V and 0 bases from J, with 8 bases in between. CDR3 length: 14 amino acids. The germline gives CDR1 SNHLY, CDR2 FYNNEI. CDR3 sequence reads: CASSETGVSYEQYF. As DNA, the CDR3 is TGTGCCAGCAGTGAAACCGGGGTCTCCTACGAGCAGTACTTC.

V and J are TRBV11-3 and TRBJ2-3; TRBD2 might be the D (5 bases). V shed 3 bases and J shed 4 bases, with 11 bases lying between them. The CDR3 is 14 residues long. Germline values: CDR1 SGHNT, CDR2 YENEEA. The CDR3 nucleotides are TGTGCCAGCAGCTTCTCGGGGTGGTCAGATACGCAGTATTTT. It specifies CASSFSGWSDTQYF.

The genes are TRBV2 and TRBJ1-1, with D unresolved. The CDR3 totals 13 residues. CDR1 and CDR2 from the germline V gene are SNHLY and FYNNEI. The V and J ends lost 4 bases and 0 bases respectively, with 6 bases between them. The CDR3 DNA sequence: TGTGCCAGCAGTGGACTGTTGAACACTGAAGCTTTCTTT. Translated, it gives CASSGLLNTEAFF.

The chain is built from TRBV29-1 and TRBJ2-3; 9 bases align to TRBD1. Germline V CDR1 and CDR2: SQVTM, ANQGSEA. CDR3 length: 14 amino acids. V was pared by 4 bases and J by 3 bases, with 5 bases of the junction left unmatched. The CDR3 bases are TGCAGCGTTGTTAACAGGGGGCTGACAGATACGCAGTATTTT. Translation: CSVVNRGLTDTQYF.

V usage is TRBV28 and J usage is TRBJ1-2; possible D gene TRBD1, 6 bases. The germline V and J ends were trimmed by 5 bases and 5 bases, with 15 bases remaining between them. This CDR3 spans 14 amino acids. Germline V gives CDR1 MDHEN, CDR2 SYDVKM. The DNA of the CDR3 is TGTGCCAGCAGTACTACAGGGAAGGGGTATGGCTACACCTTC. It is translated as CASSTTGKGYGYTF.